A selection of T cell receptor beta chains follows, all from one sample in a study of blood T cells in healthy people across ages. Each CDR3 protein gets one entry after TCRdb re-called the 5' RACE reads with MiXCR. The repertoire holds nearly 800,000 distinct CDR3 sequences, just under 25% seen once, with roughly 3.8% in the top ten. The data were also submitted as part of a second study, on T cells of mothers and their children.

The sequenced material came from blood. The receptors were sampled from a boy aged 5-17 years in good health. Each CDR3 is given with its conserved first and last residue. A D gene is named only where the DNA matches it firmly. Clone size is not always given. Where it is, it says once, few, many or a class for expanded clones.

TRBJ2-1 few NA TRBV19 CATSGGTGPHEQFF TGTGCCACCAGCGGGGGGACAGGGCCGCATGAGCAGTTCTTC
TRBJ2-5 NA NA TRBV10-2 CASSVTPVETQYF TGCGCCAGCAGTGTTACGCCCGTCGAGACCCAGTACTTC
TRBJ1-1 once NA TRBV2 CASSSQVAAEAFF TGTGCCAGCAGTAGCCAGGTAGCGGCGGAAGCTTTCTTT
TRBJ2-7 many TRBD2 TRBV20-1 CSARGLAGSLEGQYF TGCAGTGCTAGAGGGCTAGCGGGATCACTGGAGGGGCAGTACTTC
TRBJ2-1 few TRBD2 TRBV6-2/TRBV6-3 CASSSSGGLYNEQFF TGTGCCAGCAGCTCTAGCGGGGGCCTCTACAATGAGCAGTTCTTC
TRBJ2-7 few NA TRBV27 CASSLSSQTYEQYF TGTGCCAGCAGTTTATCCTCCCAAACCTACGAGCAGTACTTC
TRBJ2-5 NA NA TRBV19 CASSIVPLETQYF TGTGCCAGTAGTATAGTCCCCCTGGAGACCCAGTACTTC
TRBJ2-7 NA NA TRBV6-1 CASSVGLSSYEQYF TGTGCCAGCAGTGTGGGACTTAGCTCCTACGAGCAGTACTTC
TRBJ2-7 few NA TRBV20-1 CSVRTVNEQYF TGCAGTGTCCGGACCGTAAACGAGCAGTACTTC
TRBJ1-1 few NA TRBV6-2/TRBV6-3 CASSHPTVNTEAFF TGTGCCAGCAGTCACCCGACAGTGAACACTGAAGCTTTCTTT
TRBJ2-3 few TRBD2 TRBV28 CASRSLAGGPDTQYF TGTGCCAGCAGATCACTAGCGGGGGGACCAGATACGCAGTATTTT
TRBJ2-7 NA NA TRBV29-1 CSVTWREAYEQYF TGCAGCGTAACGTGGCGGGAAGCCTACGAGCAGTACTTC
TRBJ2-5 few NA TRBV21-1 CARKPSRGAQETQYF TGTGCCAGGAAACCATCAAGGGGAGCGCAAGAGACCCAGTACTTC
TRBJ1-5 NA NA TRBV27 CASSPTPGQPQHF TGTGCCAGCAGTCCCACACCTGGGCAGCCCCAGCATTTT
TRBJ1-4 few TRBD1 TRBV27 CASRSTGGWEKLFF TGTGCCAGCAGATCAACAGGGGGCTGGGAAAAACTGTTTTTT
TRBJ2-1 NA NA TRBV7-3 CASSFTDLSNEQFF TGTGCCAGCAGCTTTACTGACTTGAGCAATGAGCAGTTCTTC
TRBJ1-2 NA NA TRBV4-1 CASSQEPGVGYTF TGCGCCAGCAGCCAAGAACCGGGGGTCGGCTACACCTTC
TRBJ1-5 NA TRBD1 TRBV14 CASSGDRGQPQHF TGTGCCAGCAGCGGGGACAGGGGGCAGCCCCAGCATTTT
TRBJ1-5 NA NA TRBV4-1 CASSQDRQINQPQHF TGCGCCAGCAGCCAAGATCGCCAGATCAATCAGCCCCAGCATTTT
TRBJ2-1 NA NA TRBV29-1 CSVEADYNEQFF TGCAGCGTGGAAGCGGATTACAATGAGCAGTTCTTC
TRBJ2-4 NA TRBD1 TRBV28 CASSQRDRGGENIQYF TGTGCCAGCAGCCAACGGGACAGGGGAGGGGAAAACATTCAGTACTTC
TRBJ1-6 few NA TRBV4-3 CASSQGGGGSSPLHF TGCGCCAGCAGCCAAGGAGGAGGGGGTTCTTCACCCCTCCACTTT
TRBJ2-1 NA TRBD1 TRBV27 CASSLSGTGGRDEQFF TGTGCCAGCAGTTTATCAGGGACAGGGGGCCGGGATGAGCAGTTCTTC
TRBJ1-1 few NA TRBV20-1 CSAPVSRVTEAFF TGCAGTGCCCCCGTCAGCCGGGTCACTGAAGCCTTCTTT
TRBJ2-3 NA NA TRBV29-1 CSVDEYLTDTQYF TGCAGCGTTGATGAGTACCTCACAGATACGCAGTATTTT
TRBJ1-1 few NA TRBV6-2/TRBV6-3 CASSIWWSTEAFF TGTGCCAGCAGCATATGGTGGAGCACTGAAGCTTTCTTT
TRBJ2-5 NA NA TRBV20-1 CSARDFDKETQYF TGCAGTGCGAGGGACTTCGATAAAGAGACCCAGTACTTC
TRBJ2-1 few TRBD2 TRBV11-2 CASSLGLAGKGVQFF TGTGCCAGCAGCTTAGGACTAGCGGGGAAGGGGGTGCAGTTCTTC